The 23 T cell receptor beta chains reported below all come from one sample, sequenced in a study of graft-versus-host responses after intestinal transplantation. No antigen has been identified for these receptors. Clones were sequenced by immunoSEQ multiplex PCR, and TCRdb holds only the in-frame ones, with some missing. The table lists approximately 90,000 clones, roughly 80% of them singletons. The sequences come from unstimulated CD4+ T cells sorted from spleen or lymph node cells, collected before intestinal transplant. The receptors shown here come from a human donor who received an intestinal transplant.

J is TRBJ2-3 and V is TRBV6-4, with a tentative D call TRBD1 (6 bases). From germline, CDR1 is MRHNA and CDR2 SNTAGT. V was pared by 7 bases and J by 4 bases, with 15 bases between. This CDR3 is 14 amino acids long. The CDR3 spells CASTKDRHSDTQYF. The CDR3 DNA sequence: TGTGCCAGCACTAAAGACAGGCACTCAGATACGCAGTATTTT.

This clone was picked up a small number of times. This CDR3 reads CASSLRAPRGNEKLFF. CDR3 in DNA: TGTGCCAGCAGCTTGAGGGCACCAAGGGGCAATGAAAAACTGTTTTTT. This rearrangement joins TRBV5-4 to TRBJ1-4, with D perhaps matching TRBD1 (5 bases). Germline-derived CDR1 and CDR2 are SGHNT and YYREEE (reference sequence). With 1 base removed from V and 5 bases from J, the gap between germline ends came to 15 bases. This CDR3 is built from 16 residues.

The chain employs TRBV19 and TRBJ2-5; TRBD2 aligns across 10 bases. V lost 3 bases to trimming and J lost 5 bases; unmatched junction nucleotides: 6. This CDR3 is built from 15 residues. The V gene's germline CDR1 is LNHDA and CDR2 SQIVND (reference sequence). CDR3 amino acids: CASSMGAGGAETQYF. The CDR3 DNA follows: TGTGCCAGTAGTATGGGAGCGGGAGGGGCCGAGACCCAGTACTTC.

V usage is TRBV6-5 and J usage is TRBJ2-2; a weak D match, TRBD2 (5 bases). The V and J ends lost 6 bases and 0 bases respectively, with 11 bases between them. The CDR3 runs 15 residues. The germline gives CDR1 MNHEY, CDR2 SVGAGI. The CDR3 protein is CASRRGLANTGELFF. Written as DNA, the CDR3 is TGTGCCAGCAGACGAGGGCTAGCGAACACCGGGGAGCTGTTTTTT.

There are a few counts of this clone. The DNA for the CDR3 is TGTGCCCGAGGCAACGAGCAGTACTTC. Amino acid sequence: CARGNEQYF. The J gene is TRBJ2-7, the V gene TRBV6-5; D gene ambiguous. This CDR3 spans 9 amino acids. Germline assignment: CDR1 MNHEY and CDR2 SVGAGI. Trimming took 11 bases from V and 5 from J, leaving 7 bases between them.

V is TRBV5-1 and J is TRBJ2-7; D may be TRBD2 (7 bases). Germline V CDR1 and CDR2: SGHRS, YFSETQ. The CDR3 consists of 16 residues. The ends were cut back, 4 bases at V and 3 bases at J, with 20 bases in the middle. The CDR3 here is CASSLRGQAPSYEQYF. The CDR3, as DNA: TGCGCCAGCAGCCTGCGGGGGCAGGCGCCCAGCTACGAGCAGTACTTC.

This chain uses TRBV19 with TRBJ1-5; TRBD1 agrees at 9 bases. The CDR3 runs 16 residues. With V trimmed by 5 bases and J by 1 base, 6 bases remained unmatched. CDR1 is LNHDA and CDR2 is SQIVND in the germline V gene (reference sequence). CDR3 sequence: CASSPRTGASNQPQHF. In DNA form, the CDR3 reads TGTGCCAGTAGTCCCCGGACAGGGGCCAGCAATCAGCCCCAGCATTTT.

This clone was seen a few times. This rearrangement joins TRBV5-6 to TRBJ2-3; 11 positions match TRBD2. After removal of 5 bases from V and 1 base from J, the junction contained 3 bases not matched to a gene. This CDR3 region has 15 residues. From germline, CDR1 is SGHDT and CDR2 YYEEEE. The CDR3 spells CASRRGLAGTDTQYF. The CDR3 DNA reads as TGTGCCAGCAGGAGGGGACTAGCGGGCACAGATACGCAGTATTTT.

This clone has a handful of counts. The chain has TRBV6-4 and TRBJ2-1, with TRBD2 matching 9 bases. The CDR3 spans 16 residues. Unmatched junction bases numbered 6, after V lost 0 bases and J lost 6 bases. CDR1 MRHNA and CDR2 SNTAGT come from the germline V gene. Here the CDR3 reads CASSDSGGGALNEQFF. CDR3 nucleotide sequence: TGTGCCAGCAGTGACTCGGGCGGGGGGGCACTCAATGAGCAGTTCTTC.

The chain's CDR3 is CARRYGYTF. In DNA, the CDR3 is TGTGCTCGGCGGTATGGCTACACCTTC. This rearrangement joins TRBV11-3 to TRBJ1-2, with D unresolved. CDR3 size: 9 residues. Germline V gene sequence: CDR1 SGHNT, CDR2 YENEEA.

The V gene is TRBV12-5, the J gene TRBJ2-5, with 11 bases aligning to TRBD2. The CDR3 runs 17 residues. V lost 5 bases to trimming and J lost 1 base; unmatched junction nucleotides: 9. Germline V gene lookup returns CDR1 LGHNT and CDR2 FRNRAP. CDR3 DNA sequence: TGTGCTAGTGGTCCGACTAGCGGGAATTGGGGCCAAGAGACCCAGTACTTC. Its translation is CASGPTSGNWGQETQYF. Looking up the rest from reference TRBV12-5 and TRBJ2-5 gives the full variable domain: DARVTQTPRHKVTEMGQEVTMRCQPILGHNTVFWYRQTMMQGLELLAYFRNRAPLDDSGMPKDRFSAEMPDATLATLKIQPSEPRDSAVYFCASGPTSGNWGQETQYFGPGTRLLVL.

The chain joins TRBV19 to TRBJ1-4; D gene uncertain. The germline V and J ends were trimmed by 4 bases and 8 bases, with 14 bases remaining between them. The CDR3 runs 14 residues. Germline-derived CDR1 and CDR2 are LNHDA and SQIVND (reference sequence). The CDR3 DNA sequence: TGTGCCAGTAGTAACCGGGGAGCGGAGGAAAAACTGTTTTTT. Translation: CASSNRGAEEKLFF.

The chain has TRBV7-2 and TRBJ2-7; 8 nucleotides agree with TRBD1. J was trimmed by 3 bases and V by 4 bases; bases with no gene match: 5. The CDR3 length is 14 residues. Germline assignment: CDR1 SGHTA and CDR2 FQGNSA. CDR3 DNA: TGTGCCAGCAGCTCACGTACAGGGGGCTACGAGCAGTACTTC. It translates to CASSSRTGGYEQYF.

The J gene is TRBJ2-1, the V gene TRBV5-1; tentatively, D is TRBD2 (7 bases). The ends were cut back, 0 bases at V and 11 bases at J, with 12 bases in the middle. The CDR3 runs 13 residues. Germline CDR1 reads SGHRS; CDR2 reads YFSETQ. The CDR3 here is CASSLEVGGQQFF. The DNA of the CDR3 is TGCGCCAGCAGCTTGGAAGTGGGGGGGCAGCAGTTCTTC.

The chain carries TRBV28 and TRBJ1-4; weak D call: TRBD1 (5 bases). V was shortened by 3 bases and J by 1 base, with 15 bases between the two germline ends. The CDR3 is 17 amino acids. The germline gives CDR1 MDHEN, CDR2 SYDVKM. The CDR3 coding sequence is TGTGCCAGCAGTTTGATATCCAAAGGGGTAACTAATGAAAAACTGTTTTTT. This sequence encodes CASSLISKGVTNEKLFF. Full variable domain (remainder filled in from reference TRBV28 and TRBJ1-4): DVKVTQSSRYLVKRTGEKVFLECVQDMDHENMFWYRQDPGLGLRLIYFSYDVKMKEKGDIPEGYSVSREKKERFSLILESASTNQTSMYLCASSLISKGVTNEKLFFGSGTQLSVL.

This chain uses TRBV10-3 with TRBJ1-3; 8 positions agree with TRBD1. Per germline, CDR1 ENHRY and CDR2 SYGVKD. The CDR3 runs to 15 residues. Trimming took 10 bases from V and 0 from J; bases not matched to a gene: 8. The CDR3 DNA follows: TGTGCCACCACCAGGACAGGGAACTCTGGAAACACCATATATTTT. Its protein is CATTRTGNSGNTIYF.

This chain joins TRBV7-6 and TRBJ1-4; 9 bases align to TRBD1. Trimming at V came to 5 bases and at J to 2 bases, leaving 6 bases not matched to a gene. The CDR3 is 16 amino acids. Germline V gene lookup returns CDR1 SGHVS and CDR2 FNYEAQ. The CDR3 reads CASSQNRGLTNEKLFF. The CDR3 region has the DNA TGTGCCAGCAGCCAGAACAGGGGGCTTACTAATGAAAAACTGTTTTTT.

This clone turned up a few times. The chain links TRBV30 to TRBJ1-6; 11 bases fit TRBD1. With V trimmed by 2 bases and J by 10 bases, 7 bases remained unmatched. CDR1 and CDR2 (germline): GTSNPN, SVGIG (reference sequence). This CDR3 has 15 amino acids. The CDR3 region has the DNA TGTGCCTGGAGTACACCCGGGACAGGGGGATCACCCCTCCACTTT. This encodes CAWSTPGTGGSPLHF.

The chain couples TRBV29-1 to TRBJ1-1; 10 nucleotides line up with TRBD1. The CDR3 consists of 15 residues. J gave up 5 bases and V 1 base, and 7 bases lay outside the gene matches. The germline gives CDR1 SQVTM, CDR2 ANQGSEA. The DNA for the CDR3 is TGCAGCGTTGAAGGGACAGGGGGGGGACAAACTGAAGCTTTCTTT. Its translation is CSVEGTGGGQTEAFF.

This clone was counted only a few times. The rearrangement links TRBV5-5 to TRBJ2-7; possible D gene TRBD2, 6 bases. The V end was cut by 0 bases, the J end by 6 bases, with 10 bases between. The length of the CDR3 is 13 residues. Germline lookup yields CDR1 SGHKS and CDR2 YYEKEE (reference sequence). CDR3 in amino acids: CASSLGRAGEQYF. The CDR3 nucleotides are TGTGCCAGCAGCTTGGGTCGAGCGGGCGAGCAGTACTTC.

There are a few counts of this clone. The chain uses TRBV2 and TRBJ2-4; 13 nucleotides match TRBD2. V lost 4 bases, J lost 8 bases, and 8 bases stayed unmatched. This CDR3 has 16 amino acids. The germline V gene encodes CDR1 SNHLY and CDR2 FYNNEI. Here the CDR3 DNA reads TGTGCCAGCAGTGGTGGACTAGCGGGGGCCCGGGACATTCAGTACTTC. Translating gives CASSGGLAGARDIQYF.

The chain employs TRBV28 and TRBJ1-2, with 7 bases matching TRBD1. Trimming cost V 4 bases and J 5 bases; bases outside gene matches: 13. There are 16 residues in the CDR3. The germline gives CDR1 MDHEN, CDR2 SYDVKM. CDR3 loop: CASSSPTRTGLYGYTF. CDR3 coding DNA: TGTGCCAGCAGTTCTCCAACCCGGACAGGATTATATGGCTACACCTTC.

The chain has TRBV28 and TRBJ2-2; 8 positions match TRBD1. Unmatched junction bases numbered 8, after V lost 1 base and J lost 4 bases. The germline V gene encodes CDR1 MDHEN and CDR2 SYDVKM. This CDR3 comprises 17 residues. CDR3 nucleotide sequence: TGTGCCAGCAGTTTATTGTCAGGGGGCGGTAGCACCGGGGAGCTGTTTTTT. Protein: CASSLLSGGGSTGELFF.